This note documents a single T cell receptor beta chain sequence. Method: immunoSEQ multiplex PCR; TCRdb's copy keeps in-frame clones and lacks some. The data show over 150,000 clones, about nine tenths seen once. The data stem from a study of T cell responses to AZD1222 COVID-19 vaccine. The specimen comprised peripheral blood, sampled on day 0 of MenACWY control vaccination. The sequence derives from an adult in good health.

The CDR3 nucleotides are TGTGCCAGCAGCTTAGACGGACTAGCAGATGGTCACGGGGAGCTGTTTTTT. Residues: CASSLDGLADGHGELFF. This chain joins TRBV11-2 and TRBJ2-2, with 8 bases that match TRBD2. Germline trimming cut 0 bases from V and 7 bases from J; bases unmatched to any gene: 10. Germline V gene sequence: CDR1 SGHAT, CDR2 FQNNGV. CDR3 length equals 17 residues.